These T cell receptor beta chains were read from a single sample in a study of T cells in Graves' hyperthyroidism and ophthalmopathy. One entry per CDR3 protein results from TCRdb running MiXCR on the multiplex PCR reads. The table records fewer than 750,000 distinct CDR3 sequences, more than 12% of them present only once. Material for sequencing was blood. These receptors originate from a woman aged 45-65 years with Graves' ophthalmopathy. CDR3s include the opening cysteine and the closing phenylalanine or tryptophan. D genes are given only for firm matches. Size is omitted from some rows. Given values are once, few, many or a class for expanded clones.

>NA|TRBJ2-5|TRBV29-1|NA
NA
CSVGGGAQETLYF
>few|TRBJ1-3|TRBV25-1|NA
TGTGCCAGCAGTGAATATGGCAGGGCGGGCGGAAACACCATATATTTT
CASSEYGRAGGNTIYF
>many|TRBJ2-7|TRBV28|TRBD2
TGTGCCAGCAGTTTAGGTGGACTAGCGGTTGCCTACGAGCAGTACTTC
CASSLGGLAVAYEQYF
>many|TRBJ1-2|TRBV11-2|TRBD1
TGTGCCAGCAGCCAACTTGGGACAGGACACGCCACCTTC
CASSQLGTGHATF
>few|TRBJ2-1|TRBV10-3|NA
TGTGCCATCAGGGGGACCTTGGGCAATGAGCAGTTCTTC
CAIRGTLGNEQFF
>NA|TRBJ1-5|TRBV6-1|TRBD1
TGTGCCAGCACCTCGGGACAGGGAAGTCAGCCCCAGCATTTT
CASTSGQGSQPQHF
>many|TRBJ2-5|TRBV7-2|TRBD1
TGTGCCAGCAGCTTACTCCCGGACAGGGCCAAGACCCAGTACTTC
CASSLLPDRAKTQYF
>many|TRBJ2-3|TRBV20-1|TRBD2
TGCAGTGCTAGATCGGGGACTAGCGGAGCCACAGATACGCAGTATTTT
CSARSGTSGATDTQYF
>many|TRBJ2-2|TRBV28|TRBD1
TGTGCCAGCAGTTTACCGGCCGGGACAGGATCCTTCACCGGGGAGCTGTTTTTT
CASSLPAGTGSFTGELFF
>NA|TRBJ2-3|TRBV14|NA
TGTGCCAGCAGCCAAGACTCAGACACAGATACGCAGTATTTT
CASSQDSDTDTQYF
>many|TRBJ2-5|TRBV30|TRBD2
TGTGCCTGGGGAGGAGCGGGAGGGCCTCTTGAGTACTTC
CAWGGAGGPLEYF
>many|TRBJ2-3|TRBV9|NA
TGTGCCAGCAGCGTATCGAGCGACTCCACAGATACGCAGTATTTT
CASSVSSDSTDTQYF
>few|TRBJ1-1|TRBV7-6|NA
TGTGCCAGCAGCGATAATACGAACACTGAAGCTTTCTTT
CASSDNTNTEAFF
>NA|TRBJ2-7|TRBV2|TRBD1
TGTGCCAGCAGCCGGGACAGACAAGCCTACGAGCAGTACTTC
CASSRDRQAYEQYF
>few|TRBJ1-4|TRBV20-1|TRBD1
TGCAGTGCTAGACGAGACAGGGGGCGGGAAAAACTGTTTTTT
CSARRDRGREKLFF
>many|TRBJ1-1|TRBV7-9|TRBD1
TGTGCCAGCAGCTTAGTCCAGGGGGCGTCTGAAGCTTTCTTT
CASSLVQGASEAFF
>many|TRBJ1-1|TRBV7-3|TRBD1
TGTGCCAGCAGCTCGGGACAGGGGGAACCTGAAGCTTTCTTT
CASSSGQGEPEAFF
>NA|TRBJ2-5|TRBV18|NA
TGTGCCAGCTCACCACTTATTTCGGTGGGGGAGACCCAGTACTTC
CASSPLISVGETQYF
>NA|TRBJ1-5|TRBV24-1|NA
TGTGCCACCAGTGAAGGACCGAGCTATCAGCCCCAGCATTTT
CATSEGPSYQPQHF
>NA|TRBJ1-3|TRBV29-1|NA
TGCAGCGTTCTGGAGGGAGTATATGGAAACACCATATATTTT
CSVLEGVYGNTIYF
>many|TRBJ2-7|TRBV7-2|NA
TGTGCCAGCAGCTTAGACCCGAGCTCCTACGAGCAGTACTTC
CASSLDPSSYEQYF
>many|TRBJ2-5|TRBV28|NA
TGTGCCAGCAGTTCCCAGGGGATAGAGTGGGAGACCCAGTACTTC
CASSSQGIEWETQYF
>many|TRBJ2-7|TRBV7-8|NA
TGTGCCAGCAGCTTAGCGTCTTGCGAGCAGTACTTC
CASSLASCEQYF
>NA|TRBJ1-1|TRBV24-1|NA
TGTGCCACCAGTGACTCAACGGTGGGGGTTGAAGCTTTCTTT
CATSDSTVGVEAFF
>NA|TRBJ1-1|TRBV27|NA
TGTGCCAGCAGTTTTAGGTCCTCGAACACTGAAGCTTTCTTT
CASSFRSSNTEAFF
>few|TRBJ2-7|TRBV9|NA
TGTGCCAGCAGCGTAGGAAGAGGATCCTACGAGCAGTACTTC
CASSVGRGSYEQYF
>many|TRBJ2-1|TRBV7-9|TRBD2
TGTGCCAGCAGCCCGACTAGCGGGAGGGGTTACAATGAGCAGTTCTTC
CASSPTSGRGYNEQFF
>many|TRBJ2-1|TRBV24-1|NA
TGTGCCACCAGTGAGGGGGATCTTTACAATGAGCAGTTCTTC
CATSEGDLYNEQFF
>many|TRBJ1-1|TRBV28|NA
TGTGCCAGCAGTGTCGCCCGACAGGTGAACACTGAAGCTTTCTTT
CASSVARQVNTEAFF
>few|TRBJ1-2|TRBV7-2|NA
TGTGCCAGCGATTTTCATGACTATGGCTACACCTTC
CASDFHDYGYTF
>many|TRBJ2-7|TRBV28|NA
TGTGCCAGCAGTCCTGGGACACTCCAACGAGAGCAGTACTTC
CASSPGTLQREQYF
>once|TRBJ2-2|TRBV11-3|TRBD2
TGTGCCAGCAGCTCGAACCCTAGCGGGAGCCAAGGCACCGGGGAGCTGTTTTTT
CASSSNPSGSQGTGELFF
>NA|TRBJ2-7|TRBV25-1|TRBD1
TGTGCCAGCAGTGACTGGACAGGGGTAGAGGGCGAGCAGTACTTC
CASSDWTGVEGEQYF
>many|TRBJ1-3|TRBV30|NA
TGTGCCTGGACGAGTATCTCTGGAAACACCATATATTTT
CAWTSISGNTIYF
>few|TRBJ1-2|TRBV7-9|NA
TGTGCCAGCAGCTTAGCGGAGACAACGAGCTATGGCTACACCTTC
CASSLAETTSYGYTF
>many|TRBJ2-1|TRBV20-1|TRBD2
TGCAGTGTAGAGCGGGAAACCAATGAGCAGTTCTTC
CSVERETNEQFF
>many|TRBJ2-1|TRBV29-1|NA
TGCAGCGTTGTAGGCGGGGACTCCTACAATGAGCAGTTCTTC
CSVVGGDSYNEQFF
>many|TRBJ2-5|TRBV11-2|NA
TGTGCCAGCAGTCGGGCTTGGGGGTACCAAGAGACCCAGTACTTC
CASSRAWGYQETQYF
>NA|TRBJ2-1|TRBV4-3|NA
TGCGCCAGCAGCCGGGACTCGGGTTTCTCCTACAATGAGCAGTTCTTC
CASSRDSGFSYNEQFF
>many|TRBJ2-3|TRBV7-9|NA
TGTGCCAGCAGCGATAATGCATGGACAGATACGCAGTATTTT
CASSDNAWTDTQYF